A selection of T cell receptor beta chains follows, all from one sample in a study of T cells in localized non-small cell lung cancer. Profiled with immunoSEQ multiplex PCR; TCRdb holds only in-frame clones, not every one. The repertoire holds thousands of clones, about 15% seen once, with around 4.8% in the top ten. Sequencing used normal lung tissue next to the tumor, obtained before any cancer treatment. The origin of the receptors is a male donor older than 55 with stage II squamous cell lung carcinoma. Each CDR3 is given with its conserved first and last residue. A D gene is named only where the DNA matches it firmly. Clone size is given for some rows only: seen once, a few or many times, or a class if the clone is expanded.

TGTGCCAGCAGCTTAAGGGTGAAGGGTAATTCACCCCTCCACTTT	CASSLRVKGNSPLHF	TRBV11-3	15	TRBJ1-6	NA	NA
TGTGCCAGCAGTGCCCTGCGGGGGGGCTACGAGCAGTACTTC	CASSALRGGYEQYF	TRBV9	14	TRBJ2-7	few	TRBD2
TGTGCCAGCAGTTTTTTTGTAGAGAAGAGCAATCAGCCCCAGCATTTT	CASSFFVEKSNQPQHF	TRBV28	16	TRBJ1-5	NA	NA
TGTGCCAGCAGCTTACGTCCCTGGCCCGGGGAGCTGTTTTTT	CASSLRPWPGELFF	TRBV11-3	14	TRBJ2-2	few	NA
TGTGCCAGCAGCCCAACAGGGGGGACGATGACTGAAGCTTTCTTT	CASSPTGGTMTEAFF	TRBV11-3	15	TRBJ1-1	medium-sized	TRBD1
TGCGCCAGCAGCTTGGATCCGGCGGTGAACACTGAAGCTTTCTTT	CASSLDPAVNTEAFF	TRBV5-1	15	TRBJ1-1	NA	NA
TGTGCCAGCCGATCCGACGGCACAGGGATTGCGCAGTACTTC	CASRSDGTGIAQYF	TRBV9	14	TRBJ2-7	few	NA
TGCGCCAGCAGCTTGGGTGGGAAAGCCTACAATGAGCAGTTCTTC	CASSLGGKAYNEQFF	TRBV5-1	15	TRBJ2-1	once	NA
TGTGCCAGCAAAAGGTCCCGGTTGGGGGGCAATGAGCAGTTCTTC	CASKRSRLGGNEQFF	TRBV28	15	TRBJ2-1	NA	NA
TGTGCCAGCAGACTGACTAGCGGGGTCAACGAGCAGTACTTC	CASRLTSGVNEQYF	TRBV6-8	14	TRBJ2-7	NA	TRBD2